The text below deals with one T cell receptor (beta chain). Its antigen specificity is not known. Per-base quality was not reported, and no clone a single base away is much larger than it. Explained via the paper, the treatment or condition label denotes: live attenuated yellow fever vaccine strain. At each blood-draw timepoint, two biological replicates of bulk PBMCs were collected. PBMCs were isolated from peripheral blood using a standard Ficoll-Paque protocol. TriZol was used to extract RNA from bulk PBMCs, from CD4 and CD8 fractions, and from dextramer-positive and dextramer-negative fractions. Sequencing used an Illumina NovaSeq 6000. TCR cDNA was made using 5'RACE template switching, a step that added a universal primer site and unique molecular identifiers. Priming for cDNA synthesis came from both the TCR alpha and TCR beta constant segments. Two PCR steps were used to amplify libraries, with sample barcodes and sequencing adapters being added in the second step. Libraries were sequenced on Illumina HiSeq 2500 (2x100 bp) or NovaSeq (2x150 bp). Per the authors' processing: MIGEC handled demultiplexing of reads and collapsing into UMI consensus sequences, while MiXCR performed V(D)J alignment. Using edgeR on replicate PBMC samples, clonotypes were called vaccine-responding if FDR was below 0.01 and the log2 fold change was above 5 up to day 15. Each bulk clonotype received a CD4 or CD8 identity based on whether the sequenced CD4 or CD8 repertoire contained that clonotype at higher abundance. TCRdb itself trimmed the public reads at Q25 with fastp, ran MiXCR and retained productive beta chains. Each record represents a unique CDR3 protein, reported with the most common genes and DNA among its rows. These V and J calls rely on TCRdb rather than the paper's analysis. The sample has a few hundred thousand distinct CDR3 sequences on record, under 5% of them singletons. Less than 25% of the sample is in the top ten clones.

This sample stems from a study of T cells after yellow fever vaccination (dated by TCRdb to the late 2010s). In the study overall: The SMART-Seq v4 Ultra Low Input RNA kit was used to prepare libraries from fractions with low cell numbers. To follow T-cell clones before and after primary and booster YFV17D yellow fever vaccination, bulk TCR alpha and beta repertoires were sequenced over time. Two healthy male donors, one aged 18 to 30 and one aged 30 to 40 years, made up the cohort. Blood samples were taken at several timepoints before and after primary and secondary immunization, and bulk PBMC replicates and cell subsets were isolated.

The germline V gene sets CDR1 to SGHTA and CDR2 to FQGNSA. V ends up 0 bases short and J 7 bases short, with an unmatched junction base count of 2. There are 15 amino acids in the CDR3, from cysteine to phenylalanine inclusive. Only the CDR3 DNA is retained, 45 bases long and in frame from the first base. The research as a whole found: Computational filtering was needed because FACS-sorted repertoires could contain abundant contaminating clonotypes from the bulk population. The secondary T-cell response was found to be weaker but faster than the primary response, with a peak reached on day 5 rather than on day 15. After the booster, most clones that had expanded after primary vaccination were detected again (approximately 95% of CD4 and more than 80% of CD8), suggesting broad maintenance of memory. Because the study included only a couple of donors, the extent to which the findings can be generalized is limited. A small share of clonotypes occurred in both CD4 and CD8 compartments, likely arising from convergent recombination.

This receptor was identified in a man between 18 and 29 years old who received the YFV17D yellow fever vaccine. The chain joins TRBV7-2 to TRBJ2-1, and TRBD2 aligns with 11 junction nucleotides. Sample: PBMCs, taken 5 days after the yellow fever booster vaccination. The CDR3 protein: CASSLAPSGGNEQFF. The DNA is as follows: TGTGCCAGCAGCTTAGCCCCTAGCGGGGGGAATGAGCAGTTCTTC.